Following are 17 T cell receptor beta chains from one sample sequenced in a study of shared clonotypes between healthy human individuals. Assay: immunoSEQ multiplex PCR; the TCRdb copy retains only in-frame clones and omits some. The repertoire holds about 2.1 million clones, 85% to 95% seen once, with around 1.7% in the top ten. Naivety among CD8 cells was defined by CD45RO negativity and positive CCR7 selection, thereby excluding terminally differentiated effector memory CD45RA+ cells. The sequenced sample consisted of naive CD8+ T cells from PBMCs. The receptor set was obtained from a man aged 18 to 29 in good health. Some clones in this sample may be carry-over from other donors' samples.

This clone was seen only once. The gene calls are TRBV29-1 and TRBJ2-7, with 8 bases matching TRBD2. The CDR3 loop spans 17 amino acids. Germline-derived CDR1 and CDR2 are SQVTM and ANQGSEA. Trimming removed 1 base from V and 2 bases from J; junction bases left unmatched: 13. CDR3 nucleotides: TGCAGCGTTGAAGGAGGGGTAGCGGGATCAGCGGCCTACGAGCAGTACTTC. Amino acids: CSVEGGVAGSAAYEQYF.

The chain combines TRBV6-5 with TRBJ2-7; the match to TRBD2 covers 10 bases. The V and J ends lost 8 bases and 4 bases, in that order; junction bases with no gene match: 11. This CDR3 has 15 residues. The germline gives CDR1 MNHEY, CDR2 SVGAGI. The CDR3 spells CASGLVSGGSYEQYF. CDR3 nucleotide sequence: TGTGCCAGCGGACTGGTTAGCGGGGGGTCATACGAGCAGTACTTC.

The sample holds one count of this clone. V usage is TRBV7-2 and J usage is TRBJ1-2; D gene uncertain. The CDR3 has 14 amino acids. With 5 bases removed from V and 4 bases from J, the gap between germline ends came to 14 bases. Germline assignment: CDR1 SGHTA and CDR2 FQGNSA. The CDR3 nucleotides are TGTGCCAGCAGCCCAGCAGGAGCTCTCTATGGCTACACCTTC. This sequence encodes CASSPAGALYGYTF.

Here the CDR3 reads CASTQGTSGRAYSYEQYF. As DNA, the CDR3 is TGTGCCAGCACCCAAGGAACTAGCGGGAGGGCCTACTCCTACGAGCAGTACTTC. The chain uses TRBV6-4 and TRBJ2-7; 13 bases map to TRBD2. The CDR3 totals 18 residues. V shed 7 bases and J 0 bases; nucleotides not matched to a gene: 12. Germline V gene sequence: CDR1 MRHNA, CDR2 SNTAGT.

This chain joins TRBV4-3 and TRBJ2-1; 8 bases map to TRBD2. Germline V gives CDR1 LGHNA, CDR2 YSLEER. V lost 0 bases, J lost 7 bases, and 5 bases stayed unmatched. This CDR3 is built from 15 residues. The CDR3 sequence: CASSQDEAGENEQFF. In DNA, the CDR3 is TGCGCCAGCAGCCAAGATGAAGCGGGAGAGAATGAGCAGTTCTTC.

The chain uses TRBV5-8 and TRBJ1-1; 8 positions agree with TRBD1. V lost 1 base, J lost 1 base, and 6 bases stayed unmatched. There are 16 residues in the CDR3. The germline V gene encodes CDR1 SGHTS and CDR2 YDEGEE. CDR3 in DNA: TGTGCCAGCAGCTTGTTCCAGGGGGCCGGGAACACTGAAGCTTTCTTT. Translation: CASSLFQGAGNTEAFF.

The V and J genes are TRBV2 and TRBJ2-5; 10 bases are a match to TRBD1. The germline CDR1 and CDR2 sequences are SNHLY and FYNNEI. This CDR3 spans 22 amino acids. The ends lost 2 bases at V and 2 bases at J; junction bases unmatched: 23. The CDR3 DNA follows: TGTGCCAGCAGTGAATGGGAGGGCCGTATCTCCCTGCGACAGGGGGCGCAAGAGACCCAGTACTTC. Translated: CASSEWEGRISLRQGAQETQYF.

This clone was detected once. The DNA for the CDR3 is TGCAGCGCTGGGGTTAGGTCCTACAATGAGCAGTTCTTC. The encoded protein is CSAGVRSYNEQFF. The genes are TRBV29-1 and TRBJ2-1; the D is unclear. Germline V CDR1 and CDR2: SQVTM, ANQGSEA. This CDR3 contains 13 residues. The V end lost 7 bases, the J end lost 1 base, and 11 bases lay between the germline ends.

This clone showed up just a few times. The chain joins TRBV7-9 to TRBJ1-4, with unresolved D. Germline CDR1 reads SEHNR; CDR2 reads FQNEAQ (reference sequence). The germline V and J ends were trimmed by 5 bases and 8 bases, with 9 bases remaining between them. The CDR3 has 12 amino acids. The CDR3 region is CASSETPEKLFF. The DNA of the CDR3 is TGTGCCAGCAGCGAAACCCCGGAAAAACTGTTTTTT.

The chain joins TRBV5-6 to TRBJ2-7; 9 positions agree with TRBD1. This CDR3 is built from 15 residues. J gave up 1 base and V 1 base, and 3 bases lay outside the gene matches. The germline gives CDR1 SGHDT, CDR2 YYEEEE. DNA of the CDR3: TGTGCCAGCAGCTTGCCGGGACAGGGTTCCTACGAGCAGTACTTC. Translation gives CASSLPGQGSYEQYF.

This clone has a handful of counts. The chain employs TRBV30 and TRBJ1-5; TRBD1 matches at 9 bases. Unmatched junction bases numbered 2, after V lost 1 base and J lost 4 bases. Germline V gene data show CDR1 as GTSNPN and CDR2 as SVGIG (reference sequence). The CDR3 consists of 14 residues. The chain's CDR3 is CAWSGGTGNQPQHF. CDR3 nucleotide sequence: TGTGCCTGGAGTGGGGGGACAGGGAATCAGCCCCAGCATTTT.

This clone was counted once. The genes are TRBV7-8 and TRBJ2-7, with TRBD2 matching 9 bases. Germline lookup yields CDR1 SGHVS and CDR2 FQNEAQ. The ends lost 2 bases at V and 3 bases at J; junction bases unmatched: 23. CDR3 size: 21 residues. The DNA for the CDR3 is TGTGCCAGCAGCTTAAGCGGTGGTTGGCGGGAGGGCCATTCCCCCCTCTACGAGCAGTACTTC. It is translated as CASSLSGGWREGHSPLYEQYF.

In nucleotides, the CDR3 is TGTGCCAGCAGCTTGTTCCTGGGTACTGGCACAGATACGCAGTATTTT. Translating it yields CASSLFLGTGTDTQYF. This chain links TRBV7-8 with TRBJ2-3; D call uncertain. Trimming removed 3 bases at V and 1 base at J, with 14 bases between. CDR1 is SGHVS and CDR2 is FQNEAQ in the germline V gene. CDR3 length: 16 amino acids.

The chain has TRBV5-1 and TRBJ2-1; TRBD2 is a possible D gene (6 bases). The V end was cut by 6 bases, the J end by 8 bases, with 12 bases between. CDR1 SGHRS and CDR2 YFSETQ come from the germline V gene. The CDR3 contains 12 residues. The CDR3 loop reads CASTLTGDEQFF. The CDR3 DNA reads TGCGCCAGCACCCTCACGGGGGATGAGCAGTTCTTC.

The chain is built from TRBV7-2 and TRBJ2-6; tentatively, D is TRBD1 or TRBD2 (5 bases each). The CDR3 sequence is 19 residues long. Germline V gene sequence: CDR1 SGHTA, CDR2 FQGNSA. V lost 6 bases and J 2 bases, leaving 23 bases between the germline ends. In DNA form, the CDR3 reads TGTGCCAGCAGTTTTAGGGACGGACCATCGCCCACTGGGGCCAACGTCCTGACTTTC. Translation gives CASSFRDGPSPTGANVLTF.

This sequence joins TRBV28 and TRBJ2-7, with TRBD2 matching 10 bases. The CDR3 totals 16 residues. Germline V gives CDR1 MDHEN, CDR2 SYDVKM. The V gene end was trimmed by 3 bases and the J gene end by 3 bases; junction bases not matched to a gene: 8. This CDR3 is CASSFRGRTSGYEQYF. The CDR3 DNA is TGTGCCAGCAGTTTTAGAGGTCGGACTAGCGGCTACGAGCAGTACTTC.

This sequence joins TRBV30 and TRBJ2-7; TRBD2 matches at 13 bases. The germline CDR1 and CDR2 sequences are GTSNPN and SVGIG (reference sequence). This CDR3 is built from 13 residues. The V segment lost 5 bases and the J segment 6 bases; nucleotides outside the gene matches: 4. The CDR3 nucleotides read TGTGCCTGGGGTACTAGCGGGGGGGCCGAGCAGTACTTC. It translates to CAWGTSGGAEQYF.